This T cell receptor (beta chain) was recorded in a study of blood T cell repertoires in COVID-19. Across the study: Sources were T cells, B-cell-depleted T cells, or PBMCs; the material itself was cDNA or gDNA.

The CDR3 has 16 amino acids. Trimming at V came to 5 bases and at J to 5 bases, leaving 9 bases not matched to a gene. Germline V gene data show CDR1 as LNHDA and CDR2 as SQIVND (reference sequence). As originally analysed: Counts of nucleated cells, estimated from reference gene primer amplification, were obtained. Libraries were prepared by immunoSEQ multiplex PCR; TCRdb keeps only in-frame clonotypes and omits some of them. V and J calls and clone size are as listed in that table; D and trimming were resolved from the DNA. The top ten clones hold approximately 4% of a sample with roughly 310,000 clones, 70% to 90% of them seen once.

The chain couples TRBV19 to TRBJ1-1, with TRBD1 matching over 12 bases. The sequencing sample was made of peripheral blood. The sequence came from a woman aged 50 to 65 with active or convalescent COVID-19. CDR3 DNA: TGTGCCAGTAGTCCCGGGACAGGGGGCTTTTTAACTGAAGCTTTCTTT. Translating it yields CASSPGTGGFLTEAFF.